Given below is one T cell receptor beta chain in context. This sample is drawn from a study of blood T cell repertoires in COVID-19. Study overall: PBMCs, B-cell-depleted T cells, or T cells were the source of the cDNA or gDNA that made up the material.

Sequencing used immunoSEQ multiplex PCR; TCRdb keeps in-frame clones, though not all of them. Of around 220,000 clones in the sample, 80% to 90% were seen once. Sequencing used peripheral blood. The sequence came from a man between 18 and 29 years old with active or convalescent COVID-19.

The CDR3 DNA reads TGTGCCAGCAGCTTGCTACTACTAGCGGGTACGAACACCGGGGAGCTGTTTTTT. Amino acid sequence: CASSLLLLAGTNTGELFF. The chain carries TRBV7-9 and TRBJ2-2; 9 positions agree with TRBD2. CDR1 is SEHNR, CDR2 FQNEAQ, per germline (reference sequence). The CDR3 is 18 amino acids. J lost 0 bases, V lost 3 bases, and 8 bases had no gene match.